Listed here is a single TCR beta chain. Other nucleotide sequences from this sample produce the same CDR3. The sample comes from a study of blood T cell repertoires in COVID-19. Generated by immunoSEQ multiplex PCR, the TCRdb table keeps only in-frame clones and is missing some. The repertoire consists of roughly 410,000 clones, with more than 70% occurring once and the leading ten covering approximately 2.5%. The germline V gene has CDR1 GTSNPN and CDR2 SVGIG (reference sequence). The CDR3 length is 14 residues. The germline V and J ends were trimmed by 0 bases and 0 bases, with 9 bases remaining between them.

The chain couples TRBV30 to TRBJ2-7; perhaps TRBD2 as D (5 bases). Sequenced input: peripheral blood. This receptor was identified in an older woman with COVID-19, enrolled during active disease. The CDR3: CAWSVGGSSYEQYF. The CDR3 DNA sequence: TGTGCCTGGAGTGTAGGAGGTTCCTCCTACGAGCAGTACTTC.